The rows below give T cell receptor beta chains drawn from one sample of a study of T cell changes during pregnancy in multiple sclerosis. This table comes from immunoSEQ multiplex PCR, and its TCRdb copy is limited to in-frame clones, with some not included. The sample shows about 87,000 clones, 85% to 95% of them seen only once. This material consisted of peripheral blood, taken in the third trimester of pregnancy. Every receptor here comes from a female donor in good health, enrolled as a control in a pregnancy study. CDR3s include the opening cysteine and the closing phenylalanine or tryptophan. A D gene is named only where the DNA matches it firmly. Rows may omit the clone size; those that give it use once, few, many or a size class.

j_gene	d_gene	abundance	v_gene	CDR3aa	CDR3nt
TRBJ2-1	TRBD1	.	TRBV19	CASSRDRRYNEQFF	TGTGCCAGTAGTAGGGACAGGCGATACAATGAGCAGTTCTTC
TRBJ2-7	.	.	TRBV19	CASSIDLEGASYEQYF	TGTGCCAGTAGTATAGATCTGGAGGGGGCATCCTACGAGCAGTACTTC
TRBJ1-5	TRBD1	.	TRBV28	CASSTIGTGSQPQHF	TGTGCCAGCAGTACCATAGGGACAGGGAGTCAGCCCCAGCATTTT
TRBJ2-1	TRBD1	.	TRBV7-2	CASSEKTGGFSYNEQFF	TGTGCCAGCAGCGAAAAGACAGGGGGCTTTTCCTACAATGAGCAGTTCTTC
TRBJ2-3	.	.	TRBV18	CASSPQGPDTQYF	TGTGCCAGCTCACCCCAGGGTCCCGATACGCAGTATTTT
TRBJ1-1	.	.	TRBV11-2	CASSFNGEGTEAFF	TGTGCCAGCAGCTTCAACGGGGAAGGAACTGAAGCTTTCTTT
TRBJ2-1	.	.	TRBV10-2	CASSPGLEQFF	TGCGCCAGCAGTCCCGGACTAGAGCAGTTCTTC
TRBJ1-2	.	.	TRBV5-6	CASSPGRGIDYGYTF	TGTGCCAGCAGCCCCGGGAGGGGTATTGACTATGGCTACACCTTC
TRBJ1-4	.	.	TRBV6-5	CASSPDSRNEKLFF	TGTGCCAGCAGTCCCGATTCCAGGAATGAAAAACTGTTTTTT
TRBJ2-2	TRBD1	.	TRBV4-1	CASSHPLGGQGKPGELFF	TGCGCCAGCAGCCATCCCTTGGGGGGACAGGGAAAGCCCGGGGAGCTGTTTTTT
TRBJ2-1	TRBD2	.	TRBV7-9	CASSPREAYNEQFF	TGTGCCAGCAGCCCACGGGAGGCTTACAATGAGCAGTTCTTC
TRBJ2-3	.	.	TRBV6-5	CASSSPSEGVDTQYF	TGTGCCAGCAGTTCCCCATCGGAGGGTGTGGATACGCAGTATTTT
TRBJ2-2	.	few	TRBV6-5	CASSRGQRTGELFF	TGTGCCAGCAGTCGAGGACAGCGCACCGGGGAGCTGTTTTTT
TRBJ1-2	.	.	TRBV29-1	CSVDQGQGYTF	TGCAGCGTTGACCAGGGGCAGGGCTACACCTTC
TRBJ1-2	TRBD1	.	TRBV10-3	CAISESGTENYGYTF	TGTGCCATCAGTGAGTCCGGGACAGAGAACTATGGCTACACCTTC
TRBJ2-2	.	.	TRBV5-1	CASSPDPSGRMGTGELFF	TGCGCCAGCAGCCCCGACCCGTCGGGGAGGATGGGCACCGGGGAGCTGTTTTTT
TRBJ2-5	TRBD1	.	TRBV18	CASSRGQQETQYF	TGTGCCAGCTCACGGGGACAGCAAGAGACCCAGTACTTC
TRBJ1-1	TRBD1	.	TRBV6-5	CASSYNQGDTEAFF	TGTGCCAGCAGTTACAACCAGGGGGACACTGAAGCTTTCTTT
TRBJ2-5	.	.	TRBV5-6	CASSLGQAQETQYF	TGTGCCAGCAGCTTGGGGCAGGCTCAAGAGACCCAGTACTTC
TRBJ1-1	.	few	TRBV6-6	CASRWGGTEAFF	TGTGCCAGCAGGTGGGGGGGAACTGAAGCTTTCTTT
TRBJ2-2	.	.	TRBV5-1	CASSLGGPAGELFF	TGCGCCAGCAGCTTGGGAGGGCCTGCCGGGGAGCTGTTTTTT
TRBJ1-1	.	few	TRBV5-4	CASSLDLEGTEAFF	TGTGCCAGCAGCTTGGATTTGGAGGGGACTGAAGCTTTCTTT
TRBJ1-1	TRBD1	.	TRBV18	CASSPTGGDEAFF	TGTGCCAGCTCACCGACAGGGGGAGATGAAGCTTTCTTT
TRBJ2-5	TRBD2	.	TRBV5-4	CASSLGLAGTETQYF	TGTGCCAGCAGCTTGGGCCTAGCGGGAACCGAGACCCAGTACTTC
TRBJ2-7	.	.	TRBV29-1	CSVFFSNTKYEQYF	TGCAGCGTTTTTTTTTCAAACACTAAATACGAGCAGTACTTC
TRBJ1-5	TRBD1	.	TRBV2	CASRGTGQGQPQHF	TGTGCCAGCAGGGGGACAGGCCAGGGCCAGCCCCAGCATTTT
TRBJ2-3	TRBD2	.	TRBV27	CASSLFGGRDTDTQYF	TGTGCCAGCAGTTTATTTGGGGGGAGGGACACAGATACGCAGTATTTT
TRBJ1-1	TRBD1	few	TRBV25-1	CASRGQAGVAFF	TGTGCCAGCAGGGGACAGGCCGGGGTGGCTTTCTTT
TRBJ2-1	.	.	TRBV6-5	CASSYSGSGNEQFF	TGTGCCAGCAGTTACTCGGGAAGCGGTAATGAGCAGTTCTTC
TRBJ1-2	.	.	TRBV10-3	CAISADRTHGYTF	TGTGCCATCAGCGCCGACAGGACCCATGGCTACACCTTC
TRBJ2-1	TRBD2	.	TRBV7-2	CASSPRGLGPNEQFF	TGTGCCAGCAGCCCCCGGGGACTAGGACCGAATGAGCAGTTCTTC
TRBJ2-1	TRBD1	.	TRBV7-6	CASSQGTGGNEQFF	TGTGCCAGCAGCCAAGGGACAGGCGGGAATGAGCAGTTCTTC
TRBJ2-5	.	.	TRBV4-2	CASSQVERRGKETQYF	TGTGCCAGCAGCCAAGTCGAGCGGAGGGGAAAAGAGACCCAGTACTTC
TRBJ2-3	.	.	TRBV5-6	CASLAWGTDTQYF	TGTGCCTCATTAGCGTGGGGCACAGATACGCAGTATTTT
TRBJ2-7	TRBD1	.	TRBV2	CASSEIVGQGAYEQYF	TGTGCCAGCAGTGAAATTGTGGGACAGGGGGCCTACGAGCAGTACTTC
TRBJ2-1	.	.	TRBV5-1	CASSPNAGSSYNEQFF	TGCGCCAGCAGCCCAAATGCGGGGAGCTCCTACAATGAGCAGTTCTTC
TRBJ2-1	.	.	TRBV28	CASIPGGLSYNEQFF	TGTGCCAGCATCCCGGGGGGCCTCTCCTACAATGAGCAGTTCTTC
TRBJ2-3	.	.	TRBV10-3	CAIRGVDGTDTQYF	TGTGCCATCAGGGGAGTAGACGGCACAGATACGCAGTATTTT
TRBJ2-7	TRBD1	.	TRBV28	CASRPPINSQGVYEQYF	TGTGCCAGCAGACCTCCAATTAATTCCCAGGGGGTCTACGAGCAGTACTTC
TRBJ2-5	TRBD2	.	TRBV29-1	CSVGGSQETQYF	TGCAGCGTCGGCGGGAGCCAAGAGACCCAGTACTTC